This entry concerns a single T cell receptor (beta chain). Trimming at V came to 5 bases and at J to 0 bases, leaving 2 bases not matched to a gene. This CDR3 contains 15 residues. Germline V gene lookup returns CDR1 SGHTA and CDR2 FQGTGA. The sample belongs to a study of cytotoxic CD8 clonotypes in ibrutinib-treated CLL. Only in-frame clones appear in the TCRdb table, and some are missing; sequencing was by immunoSEQ multiplex PCR. The data contain approximately 140,000 clones, about 91% of them singletons. This sample comprised PBMCs, obtained after 12 months of ibrutinib treatment. V is TRBV7-3 and J is TRBJ2-1; 9 bases are shared with TRBD2. The TCR comes from a human donor with chronic lymphocytic leukemia. CDR3 sequence: CASSIAGVSYNEQFF. Written as DNA, the CDR3 is TGTGCCAGCAGCATAGCGGGAGTCTCCTACAATGAGCAGTTCTTC.